One TCR beta chain is described in this entry. Its antigen is unknown. No base quality information exists; no much larger clone differs at one position. Using the deep immunoSEQ assay, TCR CDR3 regions were amplified from genomic DNA by multiplex PCR. Extracted genomic DNA from each cell subset was distributed evenly across all wells of several immunoSEQ 96-well plates, and each plate was treated as a replicate. For sorted subsets, about 200 ng genomic DNA, equal to 30,000 to 35,000 T cell genomes, was loaded into each replicate PCR. The purified libraries were quantified using a Qubit 3.0 fluorometer, sized with a Bioanalyzer 2100, and then quantified again using the KAPA Library Quantification kit. Every immunoSEQ 96-well plate was sequenced on a dedicated single-read 150-cycle Illumina NextSeq 550 flow cell. The study's processing was this. Because only junctional sequences without quality scores were contained in the immunoSEQ output, filtering matching that applied to full-length reads could not be performed. Sequences were annotated with PyIR, a Python wrapper for IgBLAST v1.9, and V/J genes and CDR3 were assigned using IMGT germline references. Reads were filtered out if the reads had weak V/J assignments (E-value above 1e-6), no CDR3, stop codons, out-of-frame junctions, or ambiguous translated residues. A V3J clonotype was defined by an identical inferred V gene, J gene, and CDR3 amino acid sequence. To compute the percentage overlap between repertoires, the number of shared unique clonotypes was divided by the size of the smaller repertoire. RTK rarefaction, the Chao1 estimator, and Recon v2.1 estimates of unobserved clonotypes were used to assess repertoire richness. OLGA was used to compute generation probabilities for all TCRbeta clonotypes that the gDNA method yielded from a few donors. Here the immuneACCESS table is served through TCRdb, limited to in-frame sequences with V and J called. Missing clones are a known gap in these copies; in checked studies unresolved V genes cover under half, and the rest lacks a known reason. V and J calls and clone size are copied from that table; D and trimming were computed from the DNA. The sample table records about 380,000 clones; approximately 96% of these occur just once. The ten largest clones capture approximately 0.32% of the sample.

Donors were healthy HIV-negative adults with no recently reported acute infections or vaccinations. Every donor was a Caucasian adult residing in Nashville, Tennessee, USA. CD8 memory samples consisted of magnetically selected CD45RO+ cells combined with CCR7-negative CD45RA+ effector memory (TemRA) cells. Blood was collected by leukapheresis, and PBMCs were isolated by Ficoll-Histopaque density gradient centrifugation and then cryopreserved in liquid nitrogen vapor phase. Analytical flow cytometry was used to check the purity and quantity of each magnetically sorted T cell population. Each sorted fraction had its genomic DNA isolated and then quantified by UV absorbance on a Nanodrop 2000c. This entry belongs to a study of shared clonotypes between healthy human individuals (dated by TCRdb to 2019 to 2021). Notes on the research overall: The cohort included three men and a couple of women between 18 and 49 years of age. Per donor, three plates each were used for CD4 naive and CD4 memory, two for CD8 naive, and one for CD8 memory. To estimate repertoire size and how much clonotypes are shared between individuals, the study performed deep sequencing of blood TCR repertoires from five healthy adults. To increase sequencing depth and limit assay-specific biases, TCR repertoire library preparation and sequencing were carried out by different laboratories using diverse techniques. Each donor's leukapheresis produced roughly between roughly 0.94 and 9.5 billion PBMCs.

General study outcomes and caveats: Based on pairwise subsampling, the degree of clonotype sharing among donors was expected to be affected by sequencing depth. Rarefaction of sorted-subset datasets indicated incomplete sequencing despite the large sequencing depth. Because the study included only a small number of donors, the genetic and exposure-history diversity represented was limited. Sharing across several donors was observed for 4.5% to 6.5% of naive CD4, 3% to 3.5% of naive CD8, over 2% of memory CD4, and around 0.4% of memory CD8 clonotypes. Naive subsets generally had larger estimated clonotype richness than memory subsets did. Sampling was limited to blood, and TCR repertoires in tissue likely differ from TCR repertoires in blood. Compared with non-shared clonotypes, the clonotypes found in all four sorted-subset donors had higher generation probabilities.

The germline V gene yields SGHNT for CDR1 and YENEEA for CDR2. Trimming removed 5 bases from V and 6 bases from J, leaving 14 bases between the germline ends. CDR3 length: 13 amino acids, cysteine to phenylalanine. The retained sequence is limited to the CDR3, 39 bases, with the frame set at the first base. Sequences were obtained from memory CD8+ T cells sorted from blood. What this sample's cell subset or site label stands for: CD45RO+ cells pooled with CCR7-negative TemRA cells. This chain is built from TRBV11-3 and TRBJ2-7, with the D gene possibly TRBD1 or TRBD2, each one fitting 6 bases. The sequence derives from a young man in good health. The CDR3 protein: CASSRGGGVEQYF. The nucleotides are TGTGCCAGCAGCCGCGGAGGGGGAGTCGAGCAGTACTTC. Here the CDR3 is joined to the reference TRBV11-3 and TRBJ2-7 genes, and the full variable domain is: EAGVVQSPRYKIIEKKQPVAFWCNPISGHNTLYWYLQNLGQGPELLIRYENEEAVDDSQLPKDRFSAERLKGVDSTLKIQPAELGDSAVYLCASSRGGGVEQYFGPGTRLTVT.